One and the same sample provided the 10 T cell receptor beta chains below, sequenced in a study of T cell responses to AZD1222 COVID-19 vaccine. Produced via immunoSEQ multiplex PCR; TCRdb's table is partial and in-frame only. The sample lists under 130,000 clones, 90% occurring once. The sample consisted of peripheral blood, taken on day 0 of AZD1222 vaccination. All receptors derive from an adult in good health.

The V call is TRBV6-2 or TRBV6-3, the J call TRBJ2-1; D not resolved. CDR1 and CDR2 (germline): MNHEY, SVGEGT. The CDR3 is made up of 13 amino acids. Trimming stripped 4 bases from V and 0 bases from J, with 4 bases between. In nucleotides, the CDR3 is TGTGCCAGCAGTTCATACTCCTACAATGAGCAGTTCTTC. Translated, it gives CASSSYSYNEQFF.

This chain connects TRBV7-6 to TRBJ2-2; D may be TRBD1 (5 bases). The V gene lost 5 bases and the J gene lost 1 base, with 20 bases spanning the gap. There are 18 residues in the CDR3. Germline assignment: CDR1 SGHVS and CDR2 FNYEAQ. The CDR3 reads CASSQVRSLRGNTGELFF. The CDR3 bases are TGTGCCAGCAGCCAAGTCCGGTCCCTTAGGGGGAACACCGGGGAGCTGTTTTTT.

The J gene is TRBJ1-3, the V gene TRBV10-2; weak D call: TRBD1 (6 bases). Per the germline V gene, CDR1 is WSHSY and CDR2 is SAAADI. Deletions cut 2 bases from V and 1 base from J, with 6 bases between. The CDR3 loop spans 14 amino acids. CDR3: CASSETGSGNTIYF. The DNA of the CDR3 is TGCGCCAGCAGTGAGACAGGGTCTGGAAACACCATATATTTT.

V usage is TRBV10-2 and J usage is TRBJ1-6, with D uncertain. Per the germline V gene, CDR1 is WSHSY and CDR2 is SAAADI. The CDR3 loop spans 13 amino acids. The ends were cut back, 7 bases at V and 7 bases at J, with 11 bases in the middle. This CDR3 is CASNRVLNSPLHF. The CDR3 nucleotides are TGCGCCAGCAATCGGGTCTTAAATTCACCCCTCCACTTT.

The rearrangement uses TRBV27 and TRBJ1-6; unclear D gene. There are 13 residues in the CDR3. V was pared by 4 bases and J by 5 bases, with 6 bases between. Germline V gives CDR1 MNHEY, CDR2 SMNVEV (reference sequence). In DNA form, the CDR3 reads TGTGCCAGCAGTTCCCCTAATAATTCACCCCTCCACTTT. Translating gives CASSSPNNSPLHF.

The rearrangement uses TRBV7-2 and TRBJ1-2; TRBD1 is a possible D gene (5 bases). V was cut by 3 bases and J by 9 bases, with 17 bases left in between. This CDR3 is built from 14 residues. Per the germline V gene, CDR1 is SGHTA and CDR2 is FQGNSA. The CDR3 DNA reads as TGTGCCAGCAGCTTTCACCAGGGTCTATGGAGCTACACCTTC. It encodes CASSFHQGLWSYTF.

The rearrangement joins TRBV4-2 to TRBJ1-1; 9 bases line up with TRBD1. The junction had 7 bases not matched to a gene; V was cut back by 4 bases and J by 7 bases. CDR1 and CDR2 from the germline V gene are LGHNA and YNFKEQ. The CDR3 extends over 14 amino acids. DNA for the CDR3: TGTGCCAGCAGCCCAGCGGGACAGGGCGGTGAAGCTTTCTTT. This gives the protein CASSPAGQGGEAFF.

The J gene is TRBJ1-1, the V gene TRBV7-2; tentatively, D is TRBD1 (6 bases). The CDR3 runs 14 residues. From germline, CDR1 is SGHTA and CDR2 FQGNSA. Trimming removed 3 bases from V and 4 bases from J, with 12 bases in between. CDR3 coding DNA: TGTGCCAGCAGCTTTCTAACAGGGATCACTGAAGCTTTCTTT. It is translated as CASSFLTGITEAFF.

V is TRBV11-1 and J is TRBJ2-3; D uncertain. The germline V gene has CDR1 SGHAT and CDR2 FQDESV (reference sequence). The CDR3 is made up of 11 amino acids. V shed 4 bases and J shed 4 bases, with 3 bases lying between them. The CDR3: CASSSSDTQYF. The DNA for the CDR3 is TGTGCCAGCAGCTCGTCAGATACGCAGTATTTT.

The chain has TRBV9 and TRBJ2-7; TRBD1 matches 7 bases. V was clipped by 2 bases and J by 5 bases; unmatched bases: 10. The CDR3 has 15 amino acids. Germline CDR1 is SGDLS and CDR2 is YYNGEE. The CDR3 DNA reads as TGTGCCAGCAGCGTCACCGACAGGGATTATGACGAGCAGTACTTC. This gives the protein CASSVTDRDYDEQYF. Using reference TRBV9 and TRBJ2-7 for the parts outside the CDR3, the full variable domain is DSGVTQTPKHLITATGQRVTLRCSPRSGDLSVYWYQQSLDQGLQFLIQYYNGEERAKGNILERFSAQQFPDLHSELNLSSLELGDSALYFCASSVTDRDYDEQYFGPGTRLTVT.